Described below is a single TCR beta chain sequence and its context. Its antigen is currently unknown. These data are taken from a study of T cell responses to AZD1222 COVID-19 vaccine. Study observations and caveats: Among those given AZD1222, only six were seropositive at baseline. Repertoires were obtained only post-peak T cell response.

Using immunoSEQ multiplex PCR, the repertoire was profiled, and TCRdb retains in-frame clones only, with some absent. The table shows some 140,000 clones, with 80% to 95% occurring only once. Germline trimming cut 1 base from V and 0 bases from J; bases unmatched to any gene: 5. The CDR3 consists of 17 residues. The germline gives CDR1 SGHAT, CDR2 FQNNGV. Source: peripheral blood, taken 28 days after the second AZD1222 dose. This clonotype was sampled from an adult who received the AZD1222 COVID-19 vaccine. The chain links TRBV11-2 to TRBJ2-7, with TRBD2 identical over 11 bases. The CDR3 sequence: CASSLGRLAGSSYEQYV. In DNA form, the CDR3 reads TGTGCCAGCAGCTTAGGGCGACTAGCGGGGAGCTCCTACGAGCAGTACGTC.